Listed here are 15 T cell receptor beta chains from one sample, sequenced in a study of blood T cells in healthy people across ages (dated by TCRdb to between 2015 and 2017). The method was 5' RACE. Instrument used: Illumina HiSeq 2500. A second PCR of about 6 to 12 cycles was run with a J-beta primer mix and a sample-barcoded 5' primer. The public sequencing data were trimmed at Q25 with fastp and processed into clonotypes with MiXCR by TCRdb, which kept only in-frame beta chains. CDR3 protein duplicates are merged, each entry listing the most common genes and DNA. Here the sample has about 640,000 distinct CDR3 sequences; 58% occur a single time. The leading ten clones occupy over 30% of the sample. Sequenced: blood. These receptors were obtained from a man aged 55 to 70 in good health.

CDR3 bases: TGCGCCAGCAGTTCCAGGGACTGGGGGTCGAACATTCAGTACTTC. Residues: CASSSRDWGSNIQYF. The chain recombines TRBV5-1 with TRBJ2-4; a possible D gene is TRBD2 (6 bases). Trimming removed 5 bases from V and 7 bases from J, with 19 bases in between. CDR1 is SGHRS and CDR2 is YFSETQ in the germline V gene. CDR3 length: 15 residues.

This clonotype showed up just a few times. The CDR3 sequence is CASSQTGSGSYNEQFF. The DNA for the CDR3 is TGTGCCAGCAGCCAAACGGGGTCAGGCTCCTACAATGAGCAGTTCTTC. The rearrangement uses TRBV4-2 and TRBJ2-1; possibly TRBD2 for D (5 bases). Trimming left V 2 bases short and J 0 bases short, with 11 bases between. The germline V gene has CDR1 LGHNA and CDR2 YNFKEQ. The CDR3 loop spans 16 amino acids.

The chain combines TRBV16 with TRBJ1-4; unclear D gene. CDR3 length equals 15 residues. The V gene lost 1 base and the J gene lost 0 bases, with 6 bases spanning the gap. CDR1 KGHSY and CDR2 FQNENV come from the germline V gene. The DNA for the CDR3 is TGTGCCAGCAGCCAATTGGCAGCAACTAATGAAAAACTGTTTTTT. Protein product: CASSQLAATNEKLFF.

Here the CDR3 reads CASSDGGLSSYNEQFF. CDR3 sequence (DNA): TGTGCCAGCAGTGACGGAGGACTAAGCTCCTACAATGAGCAGTTCTTC. The chain uses TRBV6-4 and TRBJ2-1; perhaps TRBD2 as D (6 bases). The CDR3 is 16 residues long. Trimming pared 2 bases from V and 0 bases from J, leaving 11 bases between. CDR1 and CDR2 from the germline V gene are MRHNA and SNTAGT.

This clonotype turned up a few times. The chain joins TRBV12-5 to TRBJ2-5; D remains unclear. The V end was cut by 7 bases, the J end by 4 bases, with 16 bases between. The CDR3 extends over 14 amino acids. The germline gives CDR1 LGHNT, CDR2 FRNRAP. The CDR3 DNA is TGTGCTAGTGTTCTCACCCCAGGCGGAGAGACCCAGTACTTC. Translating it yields CASVLTPGGETQYF.

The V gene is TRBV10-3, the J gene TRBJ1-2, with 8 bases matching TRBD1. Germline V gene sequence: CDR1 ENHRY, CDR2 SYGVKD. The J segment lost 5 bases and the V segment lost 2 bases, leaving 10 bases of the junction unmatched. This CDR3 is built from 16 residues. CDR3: CAISEPDREFGYGYTF. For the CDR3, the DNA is TGTGCCATCAGTGAGCCGGACAGGGAGTTTGGATATGGCTACACCTTC.

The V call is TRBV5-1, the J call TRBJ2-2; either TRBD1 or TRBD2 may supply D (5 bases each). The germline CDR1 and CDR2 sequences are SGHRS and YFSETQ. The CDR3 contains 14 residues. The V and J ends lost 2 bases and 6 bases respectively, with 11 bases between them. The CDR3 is CASSLGELAGELFF. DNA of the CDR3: TGCGCCAGCAGCTTAGGGGAGCTCGCCGGGGAGCTGTTTTTT. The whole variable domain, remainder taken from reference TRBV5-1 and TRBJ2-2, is KAGVTQTPRYLIKTRGQQVTLSCSPISGHRSVSWYQQTPGQGLQFLFEYFSETQRNKGNFPGRFSGRQFSNSRSEMNVSTLELGDSALYLCASSLGELAGELFFGEGSRLTVL.

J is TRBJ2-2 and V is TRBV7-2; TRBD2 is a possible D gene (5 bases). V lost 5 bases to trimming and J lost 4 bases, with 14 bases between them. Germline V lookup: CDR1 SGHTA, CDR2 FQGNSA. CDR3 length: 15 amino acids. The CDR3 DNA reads TGTGCCAGCAGCCCATTAAATGGAGGCACCGGGGAGCTGTTTTTT. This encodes CASSPLNGGTGELFF.

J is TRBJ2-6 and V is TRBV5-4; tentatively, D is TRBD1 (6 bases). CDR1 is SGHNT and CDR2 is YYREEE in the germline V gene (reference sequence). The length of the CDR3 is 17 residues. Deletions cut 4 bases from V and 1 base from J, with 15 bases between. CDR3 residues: CASSLLRGYSGANVLTF. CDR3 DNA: TGTGCCAGCAGCCTTCTCAGGGGCTATTCTGGGGCCAACGTCCTGACTTTC.

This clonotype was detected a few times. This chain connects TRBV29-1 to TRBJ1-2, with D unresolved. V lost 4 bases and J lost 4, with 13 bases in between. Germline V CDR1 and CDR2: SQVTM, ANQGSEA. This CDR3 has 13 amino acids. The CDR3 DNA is TGCAGCGTTGTGGCGGGAATGGGCTATGGCTACACCTTC. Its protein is CSVVAGMGYGYTF.

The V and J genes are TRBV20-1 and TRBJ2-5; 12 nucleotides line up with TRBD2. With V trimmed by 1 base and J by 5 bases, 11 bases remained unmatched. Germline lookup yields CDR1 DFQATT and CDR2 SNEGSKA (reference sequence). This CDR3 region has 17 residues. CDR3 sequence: CSARASSGGAFWETQYF. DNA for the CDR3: TGCAGTGCTAGAGCTTCTAGCGGGGGGGCGTTTTGGGAGACCCAGTACTTC.

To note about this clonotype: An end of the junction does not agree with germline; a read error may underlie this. CDR3 sequence reads: CAGSLAAILTTETQYF. The CDR3 DNA follows: TGTGCCGGCAGCTTAGCCGCAATTCTAACCACGGAGACCCAGTACTTC. The chain combines TRBV11-2 with TRBJ2-5, with D unresolved. This CDR3 is built from 16 residues. CDR1 SGHAT and CDR2 FQNNGV come from the germline V gene.

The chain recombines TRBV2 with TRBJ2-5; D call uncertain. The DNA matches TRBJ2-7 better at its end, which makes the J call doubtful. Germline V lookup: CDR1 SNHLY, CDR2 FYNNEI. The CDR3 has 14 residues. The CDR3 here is CASSEEGPPYEQYF. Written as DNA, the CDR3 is TGTGCCAGCAGTGAAGAAGGTCCACCCTACGAGCAGTACTTC.

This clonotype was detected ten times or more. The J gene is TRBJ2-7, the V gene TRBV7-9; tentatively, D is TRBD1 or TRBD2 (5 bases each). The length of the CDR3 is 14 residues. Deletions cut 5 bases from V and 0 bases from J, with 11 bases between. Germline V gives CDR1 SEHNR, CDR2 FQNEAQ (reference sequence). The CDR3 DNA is TGTGCCAGCAGCCCACGGGGCGCCTCCTACGAGCAGTACTTC. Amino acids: CASSPRGASYEQYF.

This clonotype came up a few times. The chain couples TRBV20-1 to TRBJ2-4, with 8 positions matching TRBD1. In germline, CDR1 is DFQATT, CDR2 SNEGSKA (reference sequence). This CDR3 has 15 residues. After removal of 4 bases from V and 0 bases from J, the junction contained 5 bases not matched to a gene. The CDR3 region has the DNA TGCAGTGCTAACAGGGGGGAGATAGCCAAAAACATTCAGTACTTC. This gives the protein CSANRGEIAKNIQYF.